The 8 T cell receptor beta chains below were found in one sample sequenced in a study of T cell changes during pregnancy in multiple sclerosis (dated by TCRdb to the late 2010s). To prepare the library, the immunoSEQ multiplex PCR assay was applied. What TCRdb holds here is the immuneACCESS table cut down to in-frame rearrangements. Part of the clones is not present; checked against another copy, under half of the missing clones reflect an unresolved V gene, and the others are unexplained. The sample has about 71,000 clones on record, 91% of them singletons. Around 5.2% of the sample goes to the ten largest clones. The sequencing here drew on CD8+ T cells from peripheral blood mononuclear cells, taken before pregnancy. These receptors all stem from a female donor with multiple sclerosis, enrolled in a pregnancy study.

Here the CDR3 reads CASSDPRGRPTDTQYF. The CDR3 nucleotides read TGTGCCAGCAGCGACCCACGGGGTCGCCCCACAGATACGCAGTATTTT. The chain uses TRBV7-9 and TRBJ2-3, with D maybe TRBD2 (5 bases). The V end was cut by 5 bases, the J end by 2 bases, with 17 bases between. Germline CDR1 reads SEHNR; CDR2 reads FQNEAQ (reference sequence). This CDR3 spans 16 amino acids.

This rearrangement joins TRBV6-1 to TRBJ1-1, with 10 bases lining up with TRBD1. The CDR3 consists of 18 residues. The ends lost 3 bases at V and 3 bases at J; junction bases unmatched: 13. Per germline, CDR1 MNHNS and CDR2 SASEGT. The CDR3 coding sequence is TGTGCCAGCAGTGATCCCGGGACAGGGGAAATAACGGACACTGAAGCTTTCTTT. It encodes CASSDPGTGEITDTEAFF.

This chain uses TRBV7-9 with TRBJ2-3; maybe TRBD2 (5 bases). Per germline, CDR1 SEHNR and CDR2 FQNEAQ (reference sequence). The germline V and J ends were trimmed by 2 bases and 5 bases, with 14 bases remaining between them. This CDR3 is 15 amino acids long. The CDR3 DNA follows: TGTGCCAGCAGCTTATCGAGTAGCGAGGGAGATACGCAGTATTTT. This encodes CASSLSSSEGDTQYF.

The rearrangement joins TRBV19 to TRBJ2-2; D may be TRBD1 (5 bases). This CDR3 is built from 11 residues. Germline V gives CDR1 LNHDA, CDR2 SQIVND (reference sequence). Deletions cut 10 bases from V and 4 bases from J, with 7 bases between. CDR3 sequence reads: CATTGTGELFF. Here the CDR3 DNA reads TGTGCCACCACAGGCACCGGGGAGCTGTTTTTT.

The V and J genes are TRBV9 and TRBJ2-4; 9 positions agree with TRBD2. The CDR3 spans 16 residues. In germline, CDR1 is SGDLS, CDR2 YYNGEE. V shed 0 bases, J shed 7 bases, and the junction held 8 bases outside the gene matches. The CDR3 here is CASSVAAGGSENIQYF. As DNA, the CDR3 is TGTGCCAGCAGCGTAGCGGCGGGGGGGTCGGAGAACATTCAGTACTTC.

The V gene is TRBV5-4, the J gene TRBJ1-1; D call uncertain. Germline CDR1 reads SGHNT; CDR2 reads YYREEE (reference sequence). V was cut by 4 bases and J by 4 bases, with 8 bases left in between. The CDR3 runs 12 residues. CDR3 sequence reads: CASSLTGTEAFF. In DNA, the CDR3 is TGTGCCAGCAGCCTCACGGGCACTGAAGCTTTCTTT.

This clone showed up just a few times. The chain uses TRBV19 and TRBJ1-1; the D gene is possibly TRBD1 (6 bases). This CDR3 region has 13 residues. V was pared by 7 bases and J by 4 bases, with 13 bases between. The germline gives CDR1 LNHDA, CDR2 SQIVND (reference sequence). In nucleotides, the CDR3 is TGTGCCAGTAAGGGGGTAGGGAGCACTGAAGCTTTCTTT. Translating gives CASKGVGSTEAFF.

The chain couples TRBV5-1 to TRBJ2-7; TRBD1 is a possible D gene (6 bases). The CDR3 runs to 12 residues. CDR1 is SGHRS, CDR2 YFSETQ, per germline. V lost 7 bases to trimming and J lost 6 bases, with 14 bases between them. CDR3: CASSGAGAEQYF. The CDR3 DNA reads TGCGCCAGCTCTGGGGCAGGGGCCGAGCAGTACTTC.